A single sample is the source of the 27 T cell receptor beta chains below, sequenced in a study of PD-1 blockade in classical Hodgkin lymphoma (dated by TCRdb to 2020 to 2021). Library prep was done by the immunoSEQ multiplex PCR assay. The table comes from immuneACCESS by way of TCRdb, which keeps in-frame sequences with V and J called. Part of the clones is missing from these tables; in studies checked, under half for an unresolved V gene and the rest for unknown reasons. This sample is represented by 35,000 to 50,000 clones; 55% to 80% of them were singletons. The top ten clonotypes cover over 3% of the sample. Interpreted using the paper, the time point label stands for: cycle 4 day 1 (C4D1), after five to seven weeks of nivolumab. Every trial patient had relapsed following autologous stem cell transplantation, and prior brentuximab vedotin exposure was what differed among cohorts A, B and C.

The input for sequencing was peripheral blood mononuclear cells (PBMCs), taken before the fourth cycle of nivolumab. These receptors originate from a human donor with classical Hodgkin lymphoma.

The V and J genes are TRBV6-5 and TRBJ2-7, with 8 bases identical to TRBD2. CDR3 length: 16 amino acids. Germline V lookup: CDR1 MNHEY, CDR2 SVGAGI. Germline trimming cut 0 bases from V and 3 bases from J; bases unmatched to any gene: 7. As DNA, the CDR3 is TGTGCCAGCAGTTACTCGGAGCGGGGGCGAGGCTACGAGCAGTACTTC. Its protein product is CASSYSERGRGYEQYF.

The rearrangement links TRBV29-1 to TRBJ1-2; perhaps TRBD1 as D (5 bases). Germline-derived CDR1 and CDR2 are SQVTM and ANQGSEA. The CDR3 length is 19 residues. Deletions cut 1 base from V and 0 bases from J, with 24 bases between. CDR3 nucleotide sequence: TGCAGCGTTGAAGGTACTTATTTGGGACCCTTCGATACTAACTATGGCTACACCTTC. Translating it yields CSVEGTYLGPFDTNYGYTF.

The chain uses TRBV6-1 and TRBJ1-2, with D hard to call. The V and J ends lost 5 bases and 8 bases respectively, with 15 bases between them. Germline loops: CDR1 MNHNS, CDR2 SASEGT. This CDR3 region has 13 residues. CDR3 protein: CASSSTEFRGYTF. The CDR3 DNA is TGTGCCAGCAGTTCGACCGAGTTTAGAGGCTACACCTTC.

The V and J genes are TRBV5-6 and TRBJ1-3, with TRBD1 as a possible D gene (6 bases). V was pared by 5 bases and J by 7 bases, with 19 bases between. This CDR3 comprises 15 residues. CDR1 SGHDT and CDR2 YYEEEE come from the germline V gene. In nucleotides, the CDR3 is TGTGCCAGCAGGCCTCGGGGGGCGTACGGGAACACCATATATTTT. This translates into CASRPRGAYGNTIYF.

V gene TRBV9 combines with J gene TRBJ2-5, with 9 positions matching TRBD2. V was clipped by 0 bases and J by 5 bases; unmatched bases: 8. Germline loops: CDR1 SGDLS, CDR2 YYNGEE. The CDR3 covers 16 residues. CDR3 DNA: TGTGCCAGCAGCGTAGGGCTAGCGGGAAATACGGAGACCCAGTACTTC. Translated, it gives CASSVGLAGNTETQYF.

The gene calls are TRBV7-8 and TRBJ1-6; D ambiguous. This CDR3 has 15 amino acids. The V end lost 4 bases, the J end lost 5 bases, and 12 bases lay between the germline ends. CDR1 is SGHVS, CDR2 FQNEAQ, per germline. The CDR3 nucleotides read TGTGCCAGCAGCTCGCAAAGCGGCCATAATTCACCCCTCCACTTT. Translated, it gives CASSSQSGHNSPLHF.

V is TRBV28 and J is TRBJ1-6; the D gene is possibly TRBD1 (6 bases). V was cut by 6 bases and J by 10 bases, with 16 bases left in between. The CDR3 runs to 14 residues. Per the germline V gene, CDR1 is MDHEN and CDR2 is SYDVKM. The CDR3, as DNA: TGTGCCAGCAGCCTGGGGGGGCGAGGATCACCCCTCCACTTT. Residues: CASSLGGRGSPLHF.

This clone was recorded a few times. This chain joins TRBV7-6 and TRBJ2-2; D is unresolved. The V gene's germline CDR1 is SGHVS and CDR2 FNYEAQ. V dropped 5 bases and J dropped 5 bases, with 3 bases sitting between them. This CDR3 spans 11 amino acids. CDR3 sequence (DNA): TGTGCCAGCAGCCATACCGGGGAGCTGTTTTTT. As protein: CASSHTGELFF.

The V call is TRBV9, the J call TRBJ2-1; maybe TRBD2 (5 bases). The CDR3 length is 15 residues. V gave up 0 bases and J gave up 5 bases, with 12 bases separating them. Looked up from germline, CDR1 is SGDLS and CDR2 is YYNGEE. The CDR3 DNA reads TGTGCCAGCAGCGTAGCGGGGAGAACTAACAATGAGCAGTTCTTC. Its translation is CASSVAGRTNNEQFF.

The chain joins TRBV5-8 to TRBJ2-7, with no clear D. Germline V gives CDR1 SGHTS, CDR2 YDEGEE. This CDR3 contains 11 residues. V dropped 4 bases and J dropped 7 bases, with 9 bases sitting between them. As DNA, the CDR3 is TGTGCCAGCAGCCGCACCGAGGAGCAGTACTTC. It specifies CASSRTEEQYF.

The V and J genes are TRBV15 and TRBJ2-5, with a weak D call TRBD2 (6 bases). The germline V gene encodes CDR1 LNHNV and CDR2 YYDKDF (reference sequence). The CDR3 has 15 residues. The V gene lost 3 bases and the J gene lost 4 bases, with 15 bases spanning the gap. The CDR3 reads CATSRSAGSGETQYF. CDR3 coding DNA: TGTGCCACCAGCAGGTCTGCCGGGAGTGGAGAGACCCAGTACTTC. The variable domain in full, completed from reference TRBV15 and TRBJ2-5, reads DAMVIQNPRYQVTQFGKPVTLSCSQTLNHNVMYWYQQKSSQAPKLLFHYYDKDFNNEADTPDNFQSRRPNTSFCFLDIRSPGLGDTAMYLCATSRSAGSGETQYFGPGTRLLVL.

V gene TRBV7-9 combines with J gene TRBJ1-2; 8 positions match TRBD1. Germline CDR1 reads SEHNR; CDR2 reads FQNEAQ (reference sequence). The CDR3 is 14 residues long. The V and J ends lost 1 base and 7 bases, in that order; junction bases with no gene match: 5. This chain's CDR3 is CASSLGQGASGYTF. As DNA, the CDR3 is TGTGCCAGCAGCTTAGGGCAGGGGGCGTCTGGCTACACCTTC.

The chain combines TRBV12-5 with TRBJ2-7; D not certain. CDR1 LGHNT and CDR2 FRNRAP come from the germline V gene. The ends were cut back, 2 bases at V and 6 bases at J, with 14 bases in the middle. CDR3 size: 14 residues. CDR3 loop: CASGLPQLKREQYF. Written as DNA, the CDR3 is TGTGCTAGTGGTTTGCCCCAATTGAAGCGCGAGCAGTACTTC.

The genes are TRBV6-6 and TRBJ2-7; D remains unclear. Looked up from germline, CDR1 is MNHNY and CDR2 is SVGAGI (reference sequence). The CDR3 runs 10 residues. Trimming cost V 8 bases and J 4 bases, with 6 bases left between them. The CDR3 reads CASLGYEQYF. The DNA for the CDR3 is TGTGCCAGCCTAGGGTACGAGCAGTACTTC.

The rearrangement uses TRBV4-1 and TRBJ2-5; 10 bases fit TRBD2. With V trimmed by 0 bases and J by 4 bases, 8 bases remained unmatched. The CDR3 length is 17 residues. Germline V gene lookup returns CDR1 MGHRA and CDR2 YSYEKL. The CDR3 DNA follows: TGCGCCAGCAGCCAAGATCGCTCTAGCGGGAGCAGAGAGACCCAGTACTTC. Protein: CASSQDRSSGSRETQYF.

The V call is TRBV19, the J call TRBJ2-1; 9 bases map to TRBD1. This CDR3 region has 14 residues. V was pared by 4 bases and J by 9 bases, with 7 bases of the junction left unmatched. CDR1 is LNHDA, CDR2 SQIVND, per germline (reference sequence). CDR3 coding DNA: TGTGCCAGTAGTACGGACAGGGGAGGAGGTGAGCAGTTCTTC. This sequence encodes CASSTDRGGGEQFF.

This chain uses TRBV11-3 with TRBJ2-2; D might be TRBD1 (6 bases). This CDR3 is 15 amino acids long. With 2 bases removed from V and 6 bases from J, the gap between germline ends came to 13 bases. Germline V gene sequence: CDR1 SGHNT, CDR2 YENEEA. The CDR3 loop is CASSLQGLDAGELFF. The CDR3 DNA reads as TGTGCCAGCAGCTTACAGGGGTTGGATGCCGGGGAGCTGTTTTTT.

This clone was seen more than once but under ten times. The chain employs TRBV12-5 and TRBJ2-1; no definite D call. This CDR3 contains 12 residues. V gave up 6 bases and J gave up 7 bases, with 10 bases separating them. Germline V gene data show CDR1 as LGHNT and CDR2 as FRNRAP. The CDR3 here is CASGLAGNEQFF. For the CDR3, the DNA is TGTGCTAGTGGCTTAGCTGGTAATGAGCAGTTCTTC.

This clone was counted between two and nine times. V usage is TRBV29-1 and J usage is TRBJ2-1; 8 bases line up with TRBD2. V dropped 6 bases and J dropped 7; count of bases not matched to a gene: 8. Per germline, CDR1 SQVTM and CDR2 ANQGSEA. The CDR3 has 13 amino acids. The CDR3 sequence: CSVLAGKGNEQFF. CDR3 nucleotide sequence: TGCAGCGTGTTAGCGGGGAAGGGAAATGAGCAGTTCTTC.

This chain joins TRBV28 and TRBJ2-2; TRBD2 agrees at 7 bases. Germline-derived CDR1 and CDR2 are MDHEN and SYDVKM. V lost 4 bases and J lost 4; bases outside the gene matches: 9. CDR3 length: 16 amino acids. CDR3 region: CASSYFAGGSTGELFF. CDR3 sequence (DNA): TGTGCCAGCAGTTATTTTGCTGGCGGGAGCACCGGGGAGCTGTTTTTT.

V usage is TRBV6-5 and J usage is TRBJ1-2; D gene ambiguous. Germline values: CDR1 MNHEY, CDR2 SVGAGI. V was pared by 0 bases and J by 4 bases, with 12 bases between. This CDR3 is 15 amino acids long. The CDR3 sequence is CASSYSEATFYGYTF. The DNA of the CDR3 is TGTGCCAGCAGTTACTCGGAGGCCACCTTCTATGGCTACACCTTC.

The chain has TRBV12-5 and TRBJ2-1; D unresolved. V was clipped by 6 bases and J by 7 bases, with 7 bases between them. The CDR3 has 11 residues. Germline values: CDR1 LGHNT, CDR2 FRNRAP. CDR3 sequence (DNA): TGTGCTAGTGGCCGAAGTAATGAGCAGTTCTTC. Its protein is CASGRSNEQFF.

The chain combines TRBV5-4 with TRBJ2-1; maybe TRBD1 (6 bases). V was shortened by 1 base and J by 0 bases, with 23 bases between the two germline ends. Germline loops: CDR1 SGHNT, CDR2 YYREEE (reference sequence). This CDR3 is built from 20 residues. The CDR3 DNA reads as TGTGCCAGCAGCTTGTCAGGGGCCTCGATTTATTTTAGCTCCTACAATGAGCAGTTCTTC. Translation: CASSLSGASIYFSSYNEQFF.

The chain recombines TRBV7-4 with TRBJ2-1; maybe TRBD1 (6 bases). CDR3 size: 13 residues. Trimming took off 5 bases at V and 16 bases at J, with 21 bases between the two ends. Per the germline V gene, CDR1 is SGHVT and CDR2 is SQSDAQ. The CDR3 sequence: CASSPPRLPRGFF. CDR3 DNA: TGTGCCAGCAGCCCCCCCCGACTTCCCAGGGGATTCTTC.

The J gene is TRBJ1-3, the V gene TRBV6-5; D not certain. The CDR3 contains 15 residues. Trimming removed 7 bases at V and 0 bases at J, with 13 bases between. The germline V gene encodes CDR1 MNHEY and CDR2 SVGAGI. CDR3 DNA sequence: TGTGCCAGCAAGAGCGGGCAGCACTCTGGAAACACCATATATTTT. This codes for CASKSGQHSGNTIYF.

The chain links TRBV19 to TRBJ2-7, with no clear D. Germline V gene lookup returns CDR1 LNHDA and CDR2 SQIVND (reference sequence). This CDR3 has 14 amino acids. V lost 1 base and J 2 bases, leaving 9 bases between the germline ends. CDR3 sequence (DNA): TGTGCCAGTAGTATAGGCCGTGGGGCCTACGAGCAGTACTTC. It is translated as CASSIGRGAYEQYF.

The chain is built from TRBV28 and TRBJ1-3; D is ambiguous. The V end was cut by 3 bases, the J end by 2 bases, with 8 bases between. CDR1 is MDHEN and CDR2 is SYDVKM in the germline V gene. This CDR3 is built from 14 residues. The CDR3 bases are TGTGCCAGCAGTTTTGAAAGACCTGGAAACACCATATATTTT. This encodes CASSFERPGNTIYF.